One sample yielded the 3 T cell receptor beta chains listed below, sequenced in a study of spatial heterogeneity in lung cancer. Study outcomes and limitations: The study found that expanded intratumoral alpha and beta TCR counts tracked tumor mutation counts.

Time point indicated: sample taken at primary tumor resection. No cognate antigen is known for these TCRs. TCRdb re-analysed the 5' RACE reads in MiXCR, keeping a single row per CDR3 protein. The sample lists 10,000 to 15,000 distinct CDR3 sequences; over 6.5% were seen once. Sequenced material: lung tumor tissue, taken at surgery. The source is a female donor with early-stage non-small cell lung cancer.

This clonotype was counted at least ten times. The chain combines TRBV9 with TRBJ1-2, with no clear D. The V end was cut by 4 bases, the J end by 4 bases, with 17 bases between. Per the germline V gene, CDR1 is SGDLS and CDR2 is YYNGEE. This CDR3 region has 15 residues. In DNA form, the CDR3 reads TGTGCCAGCAGCCCTAGCCCGGGGTCCGGCTATGGCTACACCTTC. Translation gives CASSPSPGSGYGYTF. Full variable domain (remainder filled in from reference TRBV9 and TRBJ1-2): DSGVTQTPKHLITATGQRVTLRCSPRSGDLSVYWYQQSLDQGLQFLIQYYNGEERAKGNILERFSAQQFPDLHSELNLSSLELGDSALYFCASSPSPGSGYGYTFGSGTRLTVV.

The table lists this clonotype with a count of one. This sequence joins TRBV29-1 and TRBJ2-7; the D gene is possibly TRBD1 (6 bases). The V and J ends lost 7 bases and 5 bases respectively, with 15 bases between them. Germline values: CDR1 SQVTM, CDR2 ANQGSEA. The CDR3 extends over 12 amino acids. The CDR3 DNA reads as TGCAGCGGTATACAGGGACGGGACGAGCAGTACTTC. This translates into CSGIQGRDEQYF.

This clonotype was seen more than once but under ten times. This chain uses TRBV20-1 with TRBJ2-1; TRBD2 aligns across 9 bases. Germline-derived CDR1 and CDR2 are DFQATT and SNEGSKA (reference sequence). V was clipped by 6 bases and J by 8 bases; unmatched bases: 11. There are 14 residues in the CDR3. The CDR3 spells CSATGTSRPDEQFF. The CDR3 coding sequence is TGCAGTGCCACCGGGACTAGCCGTCCGGATGAGCAGTTCTTC.